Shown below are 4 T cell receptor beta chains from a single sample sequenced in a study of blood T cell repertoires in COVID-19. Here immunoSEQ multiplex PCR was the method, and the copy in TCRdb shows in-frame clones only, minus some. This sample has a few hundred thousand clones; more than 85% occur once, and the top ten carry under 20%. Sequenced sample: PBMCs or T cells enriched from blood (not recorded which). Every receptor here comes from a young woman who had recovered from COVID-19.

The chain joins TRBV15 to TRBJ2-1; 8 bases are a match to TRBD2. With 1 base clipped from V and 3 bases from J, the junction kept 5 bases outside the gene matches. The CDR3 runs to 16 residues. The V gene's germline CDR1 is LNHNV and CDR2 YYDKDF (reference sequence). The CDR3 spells CATSRGRAGGYNEQFF. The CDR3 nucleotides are TGTGCCACCAGCAGAGGTAGGGCGGGAGGCTACAATGAGCAGTTCTTC.

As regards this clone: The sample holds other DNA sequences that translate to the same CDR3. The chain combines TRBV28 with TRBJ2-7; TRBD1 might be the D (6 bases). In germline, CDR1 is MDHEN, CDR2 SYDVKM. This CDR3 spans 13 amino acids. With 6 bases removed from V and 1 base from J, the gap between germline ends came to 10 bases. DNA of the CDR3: TGTGCCAGCAGCCTCGGACAGTCCTACGAGCAGTACTTC. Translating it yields CASSLGQSYEQYF.

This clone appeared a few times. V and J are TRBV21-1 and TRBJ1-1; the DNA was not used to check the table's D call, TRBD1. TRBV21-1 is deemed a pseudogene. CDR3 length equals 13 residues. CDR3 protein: CASSGGTGTEAFF. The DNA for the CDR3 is TGTGCCAGCAGCGGCGGGACAGGCACTGAAGCTTTCTTT.

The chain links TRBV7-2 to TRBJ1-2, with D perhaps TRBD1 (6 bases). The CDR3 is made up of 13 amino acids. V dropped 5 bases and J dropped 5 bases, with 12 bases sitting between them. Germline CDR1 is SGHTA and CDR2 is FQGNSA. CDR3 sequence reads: CASSHGQKYGYTF. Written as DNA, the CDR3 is TGTGCCAGCAGCCACGGACAGAAATATGGCTACACCTTC.